Ten or more counts support the clone carrying this T cell receptor beta chain. Antigen: not known. There are 14 residues in the CDR3. Germline values: CDR1 SGHVS, CDR2 FNYEAQ. Trimming removed 4 bases from V and 4 bases from J, with 13 bases in between. The source of the sample is a study of early T cells in non-severe SARS-CoV-2 infection. Across the whole study: It was bulk RNA from unsorted whole blood that was sequenced, and the chains were unpaired.

Whole-study findings and limits: Matching with VDJdb favored anti-spike CD8 responses (missing private and CD4 specificities).

The TCR library protocol was used to attach unique molecular identifiers. These identifiers were attached to individual cDNA molecules. One entry per CDR3 protein results from TCRdb running MiXCR on the 5' RACE reads. The data hold about 40,000 distinct CDR3 sequences, with 4.7% observed a single time. The receptor was isolated from an adult who was a healthcare worker with PCR-confirmed SARS-CoV-2 infection or an uninfected control (not recorded which). Source material: whole blood. The chain links TRBV7-6 to TRBJ1-1; D ambiguous. CDR3 bases: TGTGCCAGCAGCTCAATCCCAATTGGCACTGAAGCTTTCTTT. Its translation is CASSSIPIGTEAFF.